One and the same sample provided the 4 T cell receptor beta chains below, sequenced in a study of CD8 T cells in ankylosing spondylitis. Broader study findings: For ankylosing spondylitis blood, a TCR beta motif of about eight highly homologous variants appeared characteristic.

The antigens for these receptors are not known. TCRdb re-analysed the 5' RACE reads in MiXCR, keeping a single row per CDR3 protein. In the table there are about 440,000 distinct CDR3 sequences, 15% to 20% of which are singletons. The source material was blood, either unsorted or a sorted T cell fraction (not recorded which). These receptors were obtained from a male donor with ankylosing spondylitis.

This clonotype was counted a few times. V usage is TRBV28 and J usage is TRBJ1-6, with 11 bases aligning to TRBD1. Unmatched junction bases numbered 5, after V lost 3 bases and J lost 7 bases. CDR3 length: 16 residues. Per the germline V gene, CDR1 is MDHEN and CDR2 is SYDVKM. CDR3 nucleotides: TGTGCCAGCAGTTTTCTAGGGACAGGGGGGAATTCACCCCTCCACTTT. Protein sequence: CASSFLGTGGNSPLHF.

This clonotype was seen at least ten times. The chain links TRBV5-1 to TRBJ2-1; no clear D. Trimming stripped 0 bases from V and 6 bases from J, with 10 bases between. CDR1 SGHRS and CDR2 YFSETQ come from the germline V gene. The CDR3 covers 14 residues. The CDR3 DNA follows: TGCGCCAGCAGCTTGGTTTCCGGCCCCAATGAGCAGTTCTTC. It specifies CASSLVSGPNEQFF.

The chain is built from TRBV19 and TRBJ2-3, with D hard to call. V dropped 8 bases and J dropped 0 bases, with 9 bases sitting between them. There are 13 residues in the CDR3. Germline assignment: CDR1 LNHDA and CDR2 SQIVND (reference sequence). The CDR3 coding sequence is TGTGCCAGTCGTTCTGGCAGCACAGATACGCAGTATTTT. It is translated as CASRSGSTDTQYF.

V is TRBV3-1 and J is TRBJ2-1, with a tentative D call TRBD1 (6 bases). The V gene lost 6 bases and the J gene lost 8 bases, with 14 bases spanning the gap. Germline CDR1 and CDR2: LGHDT and YNNKEL (reference sequence). There are 13 residues in the CDR3. In DNA form, the CDR3 reads TGTGCCAGCAGTCAATTGGGGGCGTATGAGCAGTTCTTC. Encoded protein: CASSQLGAYEQFF.